The 27 T cell receptor beta chains in this list originate from one sample, sequenced in a study of radiotherapy plus CTLA-4 blockade in lung cancer. The protocol was immunoSEQ multiplex PCR, while the TCRdb copy is restricted to in-frame clones and leaves out a portion. This table has 62,000 or so clones, 70% to 80% appearing once. The sequences come from peripheral blood, collected from a patient treated with radiotherapy plus ipilimumab. The receptors come from a human donor with non-small cell lung cancer who had a complete response to radiotherapy plus ipilimumab.

The chain links TRBV12-5 to TRBJ2-1; 7 nucleotides match TRBD2. Germline loops: CDR1 LGHNT, CDR2 FRNRAP. The length of the CDR3 is 17 residues. V lost 2 bases to trimming and J lost 0 bases; unmatched junction nucleotides: 7. In DNA, the CDR3 is TGTGCTAGTGGTTTGTCGACTAGCCCGAGCTCCTACAATGAGCAGTTCTTC. It is translated as CASGLSTSPSSYNEQFF.

The chain links TRBV19 to TRBJ2-5, with D maybe TRBD1 (5 bases). Matching the DNA end better, TRBJ2-7 makes the J call doubtful. The length of the CDR3 is 13 residues. From germline, CDR1 is LNHDA and CDR2 SQIVND (reference sequence). The CDR3 region is CASSMGLSYEQYF. DNA of the CDR3: TGTGCCAGTAGTATGGGGCTTTCCTACGAGCAGTACTTC.

The chain links TRBV9 to TRBJ1-4; 9 bases match TRBD1. Unmatched junction bases numbered 4, after V lost 0 bases and J lost 4 bases. CDR1 is SGDLS and CDR2 is YYNGEE in the germline V gene. There are 16 residues in the CDR3. The CDR3 coding sequence is TGTGCCAGCAGCGTAGAGGGGACAGGGTTTAATGAAAAACTGTTTTTT. This gives the protein CASSVEGTGFNEKLFF.

The chain recombines TRBV7-9 with TRBJ1-4; 12 bases align to TRBD1. The V and J ends lost 4 bases and 8 bases, in that order; junction bases with no gene match: 5. Germline V lookup: CDR1 SEHNR, CDR2 FQNEAQ (reference sequence). The CDR3 consists of 15 residues. The CDR3 bases are TGTGCCAGCAGCTATTTCGGGACAGGGGGCGAAAAACTGTTTTTT. Translation: CASSYFGTGGEKLFF.

The CDR3 DNA is TGTGCCAGCAGTTATCCGACAGAAAATGAAAAACTGTTTTTT. Residues: CASSYPTENEKLFF. The V and J genes are TRBV6-6 and TRBJ1-4; D may be TRBD1 (5 bases). The V end was cut by 3 bases, the J end by 5 bases, with 10 bases between. Germline CDR1 is MNHNY and CDR2 is SVGAGI (reference sequence). CDR3 length: 14 residues.

The rearrangement joins TRBV5-6 to TRBJ2-2, with 9 bases matching TRBD1. The ends lost 1 base at V and 4 bases at J; junction bases unmatched: 5. The CDR3 extends over 16 amino acids. The germline V gene has CDR1 SGHDT and CDR2 YYEEEE. The DNA for the CDR3 is TGTGCCAGCAGCTTGTATCGGACAGGGGCCACCGGGGAGCTGTTTTTT. Protein: CASSLYRTGATGELFF. The entire variable domain, with the rest obtained from reference TRBV5-6 and TRBJ2-2, is as follows: DAGVTQSPTHLIKTRGQQVTLRCSPKSGHDTVSWYQQALGQGPQFIFQYYEEEERQRGNFPDRFSGHQFPNYSSELNVNALLLGDSALYLCASSLYRTGATGELFFGEGSRLTVL.

This clone showed up just a few times. The V call is TRBV7-9, the J call TRBJ1-6; D may be TRBD1 (5 bases). This CDR3 has 15 amino acids. Trimming took 5 bases from V and 7 from J, leaving 15 bases between them. The V gene's germline CDR1 is SEHNR and CDR2 FQNEAQ (reference sequence). DNA for the CDR3: TGTGCCAGCAGCCCCTCGGGGAGGGACAATTCACCCCTCCACTTT. It yields the protein CASSPSGRDNSPLHF.

The CDR3 is CASSLGGASYNEQFF. CDR3 bases: TGTGCCAGCAGTTTAGGGGGGGCCTCCTACAATGAGCAGTTCTTC. This sequence joins TRBV28 and TRBJ2-1; D perhaps matches TRBD2 (7 bases). V was trimmed by 2 bases and J by 0 bases, leaving 8 bases between them. The CDR3 consists of 15 residues. The germline V gene encodes CDR1 MDHEN and CDR2 SYDVKM.

The V gene is TRBV14, the J gene TRBJ1-3, with D possibly matching TRBD1 (6 bases). The V gene's germline CDR1 is SGHDN and CDR2 FVKESK. The CDR3 is 18 amino acids. Trimming pared 4 bases from V and 1 base from J, leaving 20 bases between. CDR3 in amino acids: CASSRITLQGPSGNTIYF. CDR3 sequence (DNA): TGTGCCAGCAGCCGCATAACCTTACAGGGACCGTCTGGAAACACCATATATTTT.

The J gene is TRBJ2-1, the V gene TRBV30, with 8 bases identical to TRBD1. CDR1 and CDR2 (germline): GTSNPN, SVGIG (reference sequence). The CDR3 is 12 amino acids. The V gene end was trimmed by 7 bases and the J gene end by 3 bases; junction bases not matched to a gene: 2. The CDR3 nucleotides are TGTGCCTCCGGACAGGGCTACAATGAGCAGTTCTTC. Its protein is CASGQGYNEQFF.

The chain uses TRBV19 and TRBJ1-1, with D maybe TRBD1 (5 bases). V lost 5 bases, J lost 0 bases, and 7 bases lay in between. The CDR3 is made up of 13 amino acids. Germline V gives CDR1 LNHDA, CDR2 SQIVND (reference sequence). The CDR3 DNA is TGTGCCAGTAGTGGGGCGATGAACACTGAAGCTTTCTTT. Translated: CASSGAMNTEAFF.

The chain uses TRBV19 and TRBJ1-3; no definite D call. The CDR3 is 14 amino acids. Trimming removed 4 bases from V and 0 bases from J, with 7 bases in between. Germline V gene lookup returns CDR1 LNHDA and CDR2 SQIVND (reference sequence). The CDR3 region is CASSTSNSGNTIYF. In DNA, the CDR3 is TGTGCCAGTAGTACGAGTAACTCTGGAAACACCATATATTTT. Full variable domain (outside the CDR3, taken from reference TRBV19 and TRBJ1-3): DGGITQSPKYLFRKEGQNVTLSCEQNLNHDAMYWYRQDPGQGLRLIYYSQIVNDFQKGDIAEGYSVSREKKESFPLTVTSAQKNPTAFYLCASSTSNSGNTIYFGEGSWLTVV.

This chain joins TRBV27 and TRBJ1-2, with 8 positions matching TRBD1. The CDR3 loop spans 14 amino acids. The germline gives CDR1 MNHEY, CDR2 SMNVEV (reference sequence). With V trimmed by 4 bases and J by 6 bases, 7 bases remained unmatched. The CDR3 loop is CASSSGGQGNGYTF. CDR3 bases: TGTGCCAGCAGTTCAGGTGGACAGGGAAATGGCTACACCTTC.

This rearrangement joins TRBV7-8 to TRBJ1-1, with D possibly matching TRBD1 (5 bases). The V gene's germline CDR1 is SGHVS and CDR2 FQNEAQ. V was trimmed by 5 bases and J by 11 bases, leaving 12 bases between them. This CDR3 is built from 11 residues. Written as DNA, the CDR3 is TGTGCCAGCAGCCATGAGGGGAAGGCTTTCTTT. This translates into CASSHEGKAFF.

The chain is built from TRBV19 and TRBJ1-4; D not resolved. Per the germline V gene, CDR1 is LNHDA and CDR2 is SQIVND (reference sequence). The CDR3 totals 18 residues. V lost 0 bases and J lost 0, with 14 bases in between. The chain's CDR3 is CASSIDRVGIATNEKLFF. Written as DNA, the CDR3 is TGTGCCAGTAGTATAGACCGTGTAGGGATTGCAACTAATGAAAAACTGTTTTTT.

The V call is TRBV13, the J call TRBJ2-3; D is uncertain. The CDR3 runs to 15 residues. V was clipped by 6 bases and J by 2 bases, with 15 bases between them. Germline CDR1 reads PRHDT; CDR2 reads FYEKMQ (reference sequence). The CDR3, as DNA: TGTGCCAGCAGTACCAAGGCCTTGGACACAGATACGCAGTATTTT. This sequence encodes CASSTKALDTDTQYF.

The chain has TRBV5-1 and TRBJ2-7; TRBD2 matches 11 bases. The CDR3 extends over 16 amino acids. The V and J ends lost 4 bases and 3 bases, in that order; junction bases with no gene match: 9. Germline CDR1 reads SGHRS; CDR2 reads YFSETQ. CDR3 nucleotides: TGCGCCAGCAGCCAGTCACTAGCGGGGGTATACTACGAGCAGTACTTC. This encodes CASSQSLAGVYYEQYF. Using reference TRBV5-1 and TRBJ2-7 for the parts outside the CDR3, the full variable domain is KAGVTQTPRYLIKTRGQQVTLSCSPISGHRSVSWYQQTPGQGLQFLFEYFSETQRNKGNFPGRFSGRQFSNSRSEMNVSTLELGDSALYLCASSQSLAGVYYEQYFGPGTRLTVT.

This sequence joins TRBV28 and TRBJ2-5; D is perhaps TRBD2 (7 bases). Per germline, CDR1 MDHEN and CDR2 SYDVKM. This CDR3 has 13 amino acids. V lost 5 bases and J 4 bases, leaving 11 bases between the germline ends. CDR3 in DNA: TGTGCCAGCAGTGCGGGGGCTCCAGAGACCCAGTACTTC. Residues: CASSAGAPETQYF.

The V and J genes are TRBV18 and TRBJ2-4; perhaps TRBD1 as D (5 bases). Germline values: CDR1 KGHSH, CDR2 LQKENI. The CDR3 has 15 amino acids. V shed 6 bases and J shed 0 bases, with 12 bases lying between them. This CDR3 is CASSLTTVAKNIQYF. DNA of the CDR3: TGTGCCAGCTCCCTTACGACAGTAGCCAAAAACATTCAGTACTTC.

The rearrangement links TRBV16 to TRBJ2-2, with D perhaps matching TRBD2 (5 bases). CDR3 length: 12 amino acids. V was clipped by 8 bases and J by 3 bases, with 7 bases between them. Germline V gene lookup returns CDR1 KGHSY and CDR2 FQNENV. The DNA for the CDR3 is TGTGCCAGCTACGGGGACACCGGGGAGCTGTTTTTT. Encoded protein: CASYGDTGELFF.

In its sample, this clone was seen once. The chain is built from TRBV6-5 and TRBJ1-2; D gene unclear. The germline gives CDR1 MNHEY, CDR2 SVGAGI. The CDR3 is 14 amino acids. Deletions cut 7 bases from V and 2 bases from J, with 14 bases between. CDR3 in amino acids: CASTRPGGNYGYTF. CDR3 coding DNA: TGTGCCAGCACTCGCCCCGGCGGGAACTATGGCTACACCTTC.

Worth noting for this clone: Other DNA sequences in the same sample also yield this CDR3. The J gene is TRBJ1-1, the V gene TRBV5-1; 7 nucleotides line up with TRBD1. The V segment lost 4 bases and the J segment 5 bases; nucleotides outside the gene matches: 11. Germline values: CDR1 SGHRS, CDR2 YFSETQ. This CDR3 is 15 amino acids long. The CDR3 nucleotides are TGCGCCAGCAGCCGATCATCAGGGGGACGAACTGAAGCTTTCTTT. Amino acid sequence: CASSRSSGGRTEAFF.

The genes are TRBV5-1 and TRBJ2-5, with D perhaps being TRBD1 or TRBD2 (6 bases each). The V end lost 4 bases, the J end lost 1 base, and 11 bases lay between the germline ends. The CDR3 totals 14 residues. Germline V gene sequence: CDR1 SGHRS, CDR2 YFSETQ. DNA of the CDR3: TGCGCCAGCAGCCGGGGGACACGCCAAGAGACCCAGTACTTC. This translates into CASSRGTRQETQYF.

The chain couples TRBV27 to TRBJ2-3; D is unclear. Deletions cut 3 bases from V and 1 base from J, with 5 bases between. CDR1 is MNHEY, CDR2 SMNVEV, per germline (reference sequence). This CDR3 comprises 13 residues. CDR3 protein: CASSFLGTDTQYF. CDR3 nucleotide sequence: TGTGCCAGCAGTTTTCTCGGCACAGATACGCAGTATTTT.

This chain links TRBV5-4 with TRBJ2-1; 9 nucleotides align to TRBD2. V lost 4 bases and J lost 8; bases outside the gene matches: 10. Germline CDR1 reads SGHNT; CDR2 reads YYREEE (reference sequence). The CDR3 has 15 amino acids. This CDR3 reads CASSLSGTSFYEQFF. The CDR3 bases are TGTGCCAGCAGCCTGAGCGGGACTAGCTTCTATGAGCAGTTCTTC.

The gene calls are TRBV11-2 and TRBJ1-1, with a weak D call TRBD1 (6 bases). V was cut by 5 bases and J by 2 bases, with 15 bases left in between. Germline CDR1 and CDR2: SGHAT and FQNNGV. The CDR3 loop spans 15 amino acids. Here the CDR3 reads CASSPRGRGNTEAFF. Here the CDR3 DNA reads TGTGCCAGCAGCCCTAGAGGCAGGGGCAACACTGAAGCTTTCTTT. Looking up the rest from reference TRBV11-2 and TRBJ1-1 gives the full variable domain: EAGVAQSPRYKIIEKRQSVAFWCNPISGHATLYWYQQILGQGPKLLIQFQNNGVVDDSQLPKDRFSAERLKGVDSTLKIQPAKLEDSAVYLCASSPRGRGNTEAFFGQGTRLTVV.

The J gene is TRBJ2-1, the V gene TRBV5-1; D possibly corresponds to TRBD1 (6 bases). V was cut by 0 bases and J by 8 bases, with 18 bases left in between. The CDR3 contains 16 residues. CDR1 is SGHRS, CDR2 YFSETQ, per germline. The chain's CDR3 is CASSLVGQGFSDEQFF. CDR3 sequence (DNA): TGCGCCAGCAGCTTGGTGGGGCAGGGGTTTAGCGATGAGCAGTTCTTC.